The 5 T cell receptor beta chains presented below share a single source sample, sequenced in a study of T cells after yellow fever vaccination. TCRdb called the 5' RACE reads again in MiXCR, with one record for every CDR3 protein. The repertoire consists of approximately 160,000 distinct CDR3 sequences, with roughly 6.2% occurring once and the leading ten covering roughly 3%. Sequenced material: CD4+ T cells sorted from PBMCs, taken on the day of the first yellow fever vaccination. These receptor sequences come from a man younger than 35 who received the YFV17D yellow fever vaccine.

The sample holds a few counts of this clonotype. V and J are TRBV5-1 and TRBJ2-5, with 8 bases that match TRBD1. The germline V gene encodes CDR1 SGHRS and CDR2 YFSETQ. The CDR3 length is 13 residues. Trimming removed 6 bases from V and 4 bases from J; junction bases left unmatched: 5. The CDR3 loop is CASTFDRGETQYF. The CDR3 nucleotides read TGCGCCAGCACCTTTGACAGGGGAGAGACCCAGTACTTC. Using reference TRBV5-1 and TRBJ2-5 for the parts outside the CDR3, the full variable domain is KAGVTQTPRYLIKTRGQQVTLSCSPISGHRSVSWYQQTPGQGLQFLFEYFSETQRNKGNFPGRFSGRQFSNSRSEMNVSTLELGDSALYLCASTFDRGETQYFGPGTRLLVL.

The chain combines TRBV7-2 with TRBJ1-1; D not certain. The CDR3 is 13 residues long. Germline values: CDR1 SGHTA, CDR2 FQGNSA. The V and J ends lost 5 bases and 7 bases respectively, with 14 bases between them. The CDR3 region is CASSPAGRSEAFF. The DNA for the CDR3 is TGTGCCAGCAGCCCCGCCGGCCGGAGTGAAGCTTTCTTT. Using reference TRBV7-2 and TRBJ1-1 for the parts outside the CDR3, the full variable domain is GAGVSQSPSNKVTEKGKDVELRCDPISGHTALYWYRQSLGQGLEFLIYFQGNSAPDKSGLPSDRFSAERTGGSVSTLTIQRTQQEDSAVYLCASSPAGRSEAFFGQGTRLTVV.

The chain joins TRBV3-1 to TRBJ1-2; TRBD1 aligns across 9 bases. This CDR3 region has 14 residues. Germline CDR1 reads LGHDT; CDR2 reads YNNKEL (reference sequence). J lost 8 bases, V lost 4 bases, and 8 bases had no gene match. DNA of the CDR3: TGTGCCAGCAGCCTCTCAGACAGGGGGGGCGGCTACACCTTC. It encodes CASSLSDRGGGYTF. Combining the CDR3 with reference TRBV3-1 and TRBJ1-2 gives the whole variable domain DTAVSQTPKYLVTQMGNDKSIKCEQNLGHDTMYWYKQDSKKFLKIMFSYNNKELIINETVPNRFSPKSPDKAHLNLHINSLELGDSAVYFCASSLSDRGGGYTFGSGTRLTVV.

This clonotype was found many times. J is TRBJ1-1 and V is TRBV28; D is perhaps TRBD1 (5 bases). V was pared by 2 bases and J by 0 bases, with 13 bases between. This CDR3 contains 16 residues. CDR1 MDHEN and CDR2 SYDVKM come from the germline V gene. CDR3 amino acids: CASSLIQGGVNTEAFF. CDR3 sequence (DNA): TGTGCCAGCAGTTTAATCCAGGGAGGGGTGAACACTGAAGCTTTCTTT.

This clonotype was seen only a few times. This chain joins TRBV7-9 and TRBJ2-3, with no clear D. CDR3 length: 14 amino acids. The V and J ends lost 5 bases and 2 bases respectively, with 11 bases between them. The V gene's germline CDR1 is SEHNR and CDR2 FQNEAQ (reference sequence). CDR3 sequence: CASSRGYITDTQYF. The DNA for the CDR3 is TGTGCCAGCAGCCGTGGGTACATCACAGATACGCAGTATTTT.